This TCR beta chain stems from a study of CD8 T cells in ankylosing spondylitis. As regards this clonotype: The antigen remains undetermined.

The CDR3 runs to 12 residues. V was clipped by 2 bases and J by 9 bases, with 8 bases between them. The V gene's germline CDR1 is KGHSH and CDR2 LQKENI. TCRdb independently ran MiXCR on the 5' RACE reads; one entry per CDR3 protein. The sample has 400,000 to 450,000 distinct CDR3 sequences, 17% seen once. Study-level points and caveats: Reactive arthritis synovial fluid and blood were previously reported to contain some motif variants. What appeared characteristic of ankylosing spondylitis blood was a TCR beta motif of under 10 highly homologous variants.

The V and J genes are TRBV18 and TRBJ2-1; D remains unclear. The sequencing sample was made of blood, either unsorted or a sorted T cell fraction (not recorded which). The clonotype comes from a male donor with ankylosing spondylitis. The CDR3 region is CASSPGLTEQFF. The CDR3 DNA is TGTGCCAGCTCACCAGGGTTGACTGAGCAGTTCTTC. The variable domain in full, with the rest retrieved from reference TRBV18 and TRBJ2-1, is NAGVMQNPRHLVRRRGQEARLRCSPMKGHSHVYWYRQLPEEGLKFMVYLQKENIIDESGMPKERFSAEFPKEGPSILRIQQVVRGDSAAYFCASSPGLTEQFFGPGTRLTVL.